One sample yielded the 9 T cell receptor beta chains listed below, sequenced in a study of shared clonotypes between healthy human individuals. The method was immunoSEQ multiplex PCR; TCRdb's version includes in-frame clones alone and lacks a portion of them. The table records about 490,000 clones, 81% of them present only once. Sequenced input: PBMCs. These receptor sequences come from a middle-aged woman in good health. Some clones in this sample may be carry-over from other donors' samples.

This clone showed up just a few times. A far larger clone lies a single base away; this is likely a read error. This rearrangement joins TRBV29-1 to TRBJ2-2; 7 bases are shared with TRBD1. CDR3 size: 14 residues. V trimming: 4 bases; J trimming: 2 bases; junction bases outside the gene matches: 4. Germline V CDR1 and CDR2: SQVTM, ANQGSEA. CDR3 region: CSVARTGNTGELFF. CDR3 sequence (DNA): TGCAGCGTTGCTAGGACAGGAAACACCGGGGAGCTGTTTTTT.

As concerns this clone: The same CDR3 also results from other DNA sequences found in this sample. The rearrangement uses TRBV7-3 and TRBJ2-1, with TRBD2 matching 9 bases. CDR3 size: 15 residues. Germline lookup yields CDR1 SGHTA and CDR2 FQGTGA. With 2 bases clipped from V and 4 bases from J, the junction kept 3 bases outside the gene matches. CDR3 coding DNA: TGTGCCAGCAGCTTACAGGCGGGAGGGTACAATGAGCAGTTCTTC. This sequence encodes CASSLQAGGYNEQFF.

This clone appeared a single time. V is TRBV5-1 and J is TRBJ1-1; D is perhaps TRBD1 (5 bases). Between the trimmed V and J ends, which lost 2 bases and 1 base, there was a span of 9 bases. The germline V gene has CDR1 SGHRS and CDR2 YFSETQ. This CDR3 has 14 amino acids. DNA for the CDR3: TGCGCCAGCAGCTTCGGGGGATCGAACACTGAAGCTTTCTTT. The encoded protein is CASSFGGSNTEAFF.

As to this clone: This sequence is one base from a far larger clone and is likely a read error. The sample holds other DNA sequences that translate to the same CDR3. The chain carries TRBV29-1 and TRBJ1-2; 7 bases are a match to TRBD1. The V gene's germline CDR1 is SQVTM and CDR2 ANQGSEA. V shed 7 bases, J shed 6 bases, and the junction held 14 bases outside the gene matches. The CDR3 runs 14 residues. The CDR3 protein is CSAGTAHSWDGYTF. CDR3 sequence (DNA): TGCAGCGCTGGGACAGCACACTCATGGGATGGCTACACCTTC.

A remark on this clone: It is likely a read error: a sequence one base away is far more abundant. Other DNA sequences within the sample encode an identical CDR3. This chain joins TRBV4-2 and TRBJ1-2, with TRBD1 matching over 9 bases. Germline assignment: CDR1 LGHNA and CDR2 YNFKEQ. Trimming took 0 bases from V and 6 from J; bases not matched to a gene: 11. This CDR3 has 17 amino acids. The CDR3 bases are TGTGCCAGCAGCCAAGAAACCGGTACAGGGGGCGGGAATGGCTACACCTTC. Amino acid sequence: CASSQETGTGGGNGYTF.

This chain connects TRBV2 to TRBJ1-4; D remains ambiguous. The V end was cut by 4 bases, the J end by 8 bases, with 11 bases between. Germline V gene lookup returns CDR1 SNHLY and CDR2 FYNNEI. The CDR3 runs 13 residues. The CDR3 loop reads CASSGSRGEKLFF. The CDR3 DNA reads TGTGCCAGCAGTGGATCCCGCGGCGAAAAACTGTTTTTT.

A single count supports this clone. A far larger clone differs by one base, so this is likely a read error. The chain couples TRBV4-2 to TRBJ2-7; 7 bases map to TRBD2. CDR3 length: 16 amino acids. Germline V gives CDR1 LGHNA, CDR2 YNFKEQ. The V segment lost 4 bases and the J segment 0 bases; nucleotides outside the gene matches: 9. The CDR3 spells CASSPGASGDSYEQYF. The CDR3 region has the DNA TGTGCCAGCAGCCCCGGGGCTAGCGGAGACTCCTACGAGCAGTACTTC.

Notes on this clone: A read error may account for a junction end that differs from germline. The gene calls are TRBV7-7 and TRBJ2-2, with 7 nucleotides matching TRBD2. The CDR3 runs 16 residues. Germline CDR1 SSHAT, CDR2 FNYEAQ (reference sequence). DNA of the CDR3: TGTGCTAGCAGCCTTACTAGCGATCCGAACACCGGGGAGCTGTTTTTT. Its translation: CASSLTSDPNTGELFF.

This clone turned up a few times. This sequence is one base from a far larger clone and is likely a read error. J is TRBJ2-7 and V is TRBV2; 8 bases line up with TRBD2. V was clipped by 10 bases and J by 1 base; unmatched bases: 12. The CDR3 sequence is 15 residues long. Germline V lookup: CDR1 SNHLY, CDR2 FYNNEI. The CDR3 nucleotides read TGTGCCACACCCGGGGCTGGCGGGAGGTCCTACGAGCAGTACTTC. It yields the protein CATPGAGGRSYEQYF.